Listed below are T cell receptor beta chains from one sample, sequenced in a study of shared clonotypes between healthy human individuals. Measured with immunoSEQ multiplex PCR; TCRdb has only the in-frame clones, and not every one. The table shows more than 600,000 clones, with roughly nine tenths occurring only once. Sequencing was carried out using naive CD8+ T cells sorted from blood. The source of these receptors is a man aged 30-40 years in good health. CDR3s include the opening cysteine and the closing phenylalanine or tryptophan. The D gene is left open where the match is weak. Some rows have no size entry. The others give once, few or many, or a class for an expanded clone.

V gene,J gene,D gene,clone size,CDR3 DNA,CDR3 protein
TRBV2,TRBJ2-7,TRBD2,.,TGTGCCAGCAGCAGGGGGGCACTAGCGGGAGCCACCTACGAGCAGTACTTC,CASSRGALAGATYEQYF
TRBV5-4,TRBJ2-7,TRBD1,.,TGTGCCAGCAGCCACTGGGACAGCTCCTACGAGCAGTACTTC,CASSHWDSSYEQYF
TRBV7-2,TRBJ2-7,.,.,TGTGCCAGCAGCTTATTCCCGGGCAGGTACGAGCAGTACTTC,CASSLFPGRYEQYF
TRBV6-6,TRBJ1-1,.,.,TGTGCCAGCAGTTACCTCCAGGGAAAAACTGAAGCTTTCTTT,CASSYLQGKTEAFF
TRBV10-3,TRBJ2-1,.,.,TGTGCCATCGGACTGGGATACAATGAGCAGTTCTTC,CAIGLGYNEQFF
TRBV29-1,TRBJ2-1,TRBD2,.,TGCAGCGTGGGGACTAGCGGAGTTACGGGGTCCTACAATGAGCAGTTCTTC,CSVGTSGVTGSYNEQFF
TRBV2,TRBJ2-7,.,few,TGTGCCAGCCAAAGGGGAACCTACGAGCAGTACTTC,CASQRGTYEQYF
TRBV5-6,TRBJ1-1,.,.,TGTGCCAGCAGCCGCATGGGGGGTGAAGCTTTCTTT,CASSRMGGEAFF
TRBV15,TRBJ2-1,.,.,TGTGCCACCAGCAGAGACAAACAGTCTAACAATGAGCAGTTCTTC,CATSRDKQSNNEQFF
TRBV25-1,TRBJ2-3,.,.,TGTGCCAGCAGTGAATACGAGGGAGTGGGCGATACGCAGTATTTT,CASSEYEGVGDTQYF
TRBV27,TRBJ2-3,.,few,TGTGCCAGCAGTCCGGGCACAGATACGCAGTATTTT,CASSPGTDTQYF
TRBV6-5,TRBJ2-7,TRBD2,.,TGTGCCAGCAGTTATGTAGCGGGAGGTAGCCACGAGCAGTACTTC,CASSYVAGGSHEQYF
TRBV27,TRBJ1-2,.,.,TGTGCCAGCAGTTACGGGTCCCTGGGGGGCTACACCTTC,CASSYGSLGGYTF
TRBV18,TRBJ2-7,.,.,TGTGCCAGCTCAACGCGGGGGCCCAACTACGAGCAGTACTTC,CASSTRGPNYEQYF
TRBV11-2,TRBJ2-2,.,.,TGTGCCAGCAGCTTTTGGGAAGGGGGTGCCGTCACCGGGGAGCTGTTTTTT,CASSFWEGGAVTGELFF
TRBV28,TRBJ2-7,TRBD1,.,TGTGCCAGCAGTCTACTGGACAGGGGCGAGCAGTACTTC,CASSLLDRGEQYF
TRBV5-1,TRBJ2-7,.,.,TGCGCCAGCAGGGAGGAGCAGTCCTACGAGCAGTACTTC,CASREEQSYEQYF
TRBV11-3,TRBJ2-1,TRBD1,.,TGTGCCAGCAGCTTAGATCTGGGGCCGATTCGGCACAGGGGCGCGAGGGAGTTCTTC,CASSLDLGPIRHRGAREFF
TRBV11-2,TRBJ2-3,.,.,TGTGCCAGCAGCTTAGTAGGGGGGTCCGATACGCAGTATTTT,CASSLVGGSDTQYF
TRBV2,TRBJ2-7,TRBD1,.,TGTGCCAGCAGTGAGAGTAGGGACAGGCCTTACGAGCAGTACTTC,CASSESRDRPYEQYF
TRBV4-1,TRBJ2-6,.,.,TGCGCCAGCAGCCAAGTTTCCGGGGCCAACGTCCTGACTTTC,CASSQVSGANVLTF
TRBV27,TRBJ2-7,TRBD2,.,TGTGCCAGCAGTGCGGGGACTAGCCGCTACGAGCAGTACTTC,CASSAGTSRYEQYF
TRBV2,TRBJ2-3,TRBD1,once,TGTGCCACCCTACCGGGACAGGGAACAGATACGCAGTATTTT,CATLPGQGTDTQYF
TRBV29-1,TRBJ2-5,TRBD1,.,TGCAGCGTTGACAGGGGGATTGAAGAGACCCAGTACTTC,CSVDRGIEETQYF
TRBV27,TRBJ2-1,.,.,TGTGCCAGCAGTTTCCCGCAGGGCCGCCAGTTCTTC,CASSFPQGRQFF
TRBV11-2,TRBJ2-3,.,.,TGTGCCAGCAGTCGAGGGGCTAGCGAAACAGATACGCAGTATTTT,CASSRGASETDTQYF
TRBV5-1,TRBJ2-7,TRBD2,.,TGCGCCAGCAGCTTGGGTCTCCGGGTAGCGGGCCACTCCTACGAGCAGTACTTC,CASSLGLRVAGHSYEQYF
TRBV29-1,TRBJ2-5,.,.,TGCAGCGGGTGGGCGGGCCAAGGAGGCCAGTACTTC,CSGWAGQGGQYF
TRBV27,TRBJ2-7,.,.,TGTGCCAGCAGTTTACTTGGGCAGGGGTTCTACGAGCAGTACTTC,CASSLLGQGFYEQYF
TRBV7-9,TRBJ2-1,.,once,TGTGCCAGCAGCCCCGGGGGCGGGTCCTACAATGAGCAGTTCTTC,CASSPGGGSYNEQFF
TRBV5-1,TRBJ1-2,TRBD1,.,TGCGCCAGCAGCTTGGAAGGGTCGGAGGGGGCGACCTATGGCTACACCTTC,CASSLEGSEGATYGYTF
TRBV27,TRBJ2-2,TRBD2,.,TGTGCCAGCAGTTCGGGACTAGCGGAAATGAACACCGGGGAGCTGTTTTTT,CASSSGLAEMNTGELFF
TRBV9,TRBJ1-1,.,.,TGTGCCAGCAGCTCCCGAACGTTGACAGAGTCGAACACTGAAGCTTTCTTT,CASSSRTLTESNTEAFF
TRBV5-1,TRBJ2-3,TRBD2,.,TGCGCCAGCACCCTCCTACTAGCGAATCCCACAGATACGCAGTATTTT,CASTLLLANPTDTQYF
TRBV7-9,TRBJ2-1,TRBD1,once,TGTGCCAGCGAACGCGAAAACCGGGACAGGCCCTACAATGAGCAGTTCTTC,CASERENRDRPYNEQFF
TRBV6-5,TRBJ2-2,.,.,TGTGCCAGCAGTTACACAGCGGGCGGGGAGCTGTTTTTT,CASSYTAGGELFF
TRBV7-9,TRBJ2-1,.,.,TGTGCCAGCAGCTTATGGATAGCGGAGTACAATGAGCAGTTCTTC,CASSLWIAEYNEQFF
TRBV5-8,TRBJ1-1,.,.,TGTGCCCGGCAGTGGCGGAACACTGAAGCTTTCTTT,CARQWRNTEAFF
TRBV6-5,TRBJ1-2,.,.,TGTGCCAGCATTGGAGGGGACTTGGGGGACTATGGCTACACCTTC,CASIGGDLGDYGYTF
TRBV5-1,TRBJ2-5,.,.,TGCGCCAGCAGCTTGGCCGGTCGCGCGCTTGGAGCGGCACAAGAGACCCAGTACTTC,CASSLAGRALGAAQETQYF
TRBV14,TRBJ2-7,TRBD1,.,TGTGCCAGCAGCCAAGGTCCACCAGGACAGGGAATTTACGAGCAGTACTTC,CASSQGPPGQGIYEQYF
TRBV2,TRBJ1-5,TRBD1,.,TGTGCCAGCACGCGGAACACAGGGGTCGAGGATCAGCCCCAGCATTTT,CASTRNTGVEDQPQHF
TRBV29-1,TRBJ2-2,.,.,TGCAGCGTTGACGCTAGCAACACCGGGGAGCTGTTTTTT,CSVDASNTGELFF
TRBV14,TRBJ2-3,TRBD1,.,TGTGCCAGCAGCCAAGGCGCGTGGGGACAGACTAGCACAGATACGCAGTATTTT,CASSQGAWGQTSTDTQYF
TRBV7-2,TRBJ1-4,.,.,TGTGCCAGCAGCTTATTGGTCGGGGGGCTACTTTCGAATGAAAAACTGTTTTTT,CASSLLVGGLLSNEKLFF
TRBV11-2,TRBJ2-1,.,.,TGTGCCAGCAGCTCTCACCCCCGGGGATCGGACAATGAGCAGTTCTTC,CASSSHPRGSDNEQFF
TRBV7-8,TRBJ2-1,TRBD2,.,TGTGCCAGCAGCCTCATAGCGGGAGGGACAAATGAGCAGTTCTTC,CASSLIAGGTNEQFF
TRBV7-8,TRBJ2-3,TRBD2,.,TGTGCCAGCAGCTGGAGGCTAGCGGGAGGGGACACAGATACGCAGTATTTT,CASSWRLAGGDTDTQYF
TRBV5-8,TRBJ1-2,TRBD1,.,TGTGCCAGCAGCTTGGGGGCACAGGGGTTT,CASSLGAQGF
TRBV27,TRBJ2-5,.,once,TGTGCCAGCAGTTTCGGAGAAGGAGAGACCCAGTACTTC,CASSFGEGETQYF
TRBV5-6,TRBJ1-5,TRBD1,few,TGTGCCAGCAGCGCCGGGACAGGGAATCAGCCCCAGCATTTT,CASSAGTGNQPQHF
TRBV27,TRBJ2-5,.,.,TGTGCCAGCAGTTTATCGAGGACATCAGAGACCCAGTACTTC,CASSLSRTSETQYF
TRBV29-1,TRBJ2-7,TRBD1,.,TGCAGCGTTGAAGATGGAAGGACAGGGTTTGACGAGCAGTACTTC,CSVEDGRTGFDEQYF
TRBV23-1,TRBJ1-5,.,once,TGCGCCACACGGAAGGGGGACAATCAGCCCCAGCATTTT,CATRKGDNQPQHF
TRBV30,TRBJ2-7,.,.,TGTGCCTGGACCCAACCGACTAGAGGGTACGAGCAGTACTTC,CAWTQPTRGYEQYF